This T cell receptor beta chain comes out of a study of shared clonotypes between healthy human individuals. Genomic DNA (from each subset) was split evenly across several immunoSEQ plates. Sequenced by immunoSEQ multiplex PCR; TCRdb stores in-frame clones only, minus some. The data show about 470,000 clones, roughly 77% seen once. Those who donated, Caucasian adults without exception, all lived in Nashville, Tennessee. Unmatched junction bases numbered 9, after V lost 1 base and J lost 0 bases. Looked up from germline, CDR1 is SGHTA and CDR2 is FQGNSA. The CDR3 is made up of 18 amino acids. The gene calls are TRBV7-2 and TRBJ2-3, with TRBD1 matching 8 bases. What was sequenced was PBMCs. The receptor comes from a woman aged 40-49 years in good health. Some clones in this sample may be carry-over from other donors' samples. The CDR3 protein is CASSLVRTGRTSTDTQYF. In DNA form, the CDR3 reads TGTGCCAGCAGCTTAGTAAGGACAGGGAGAACTAGCACAGATACGCAGTATTTT. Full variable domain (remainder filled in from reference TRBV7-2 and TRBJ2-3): GAGVSQSPSNKVTEKGKDVELRCDPISGHTALYWYRQSLGQGLEFLIYFQGNSAPDKSGLPSDRFSAERTGGSVSTLTIQRTQQEDSAVYLCASSLVRTGRTSTDTQYFGPGTRLTVL.